This T cell receptor beta chain was sequenced for a study of tumor-infiltrating lymphocytes in primary liver carcinoma. Total RNA amounting to 500 ng was the source from which TCR beta cDNA was made with a constant-region primer. Slightly modified ARM-PCR served as the procedure for the TCR beta libraries. These libraries came from three rounds of nested multiplex PCR. The first two PCR rounds used TRBV1-TRBV30 forward primers with a C-beta reverse primer, 10 cycles each. TCRdb reanalysed the multiplex PCR reads using MiXCR and keeps one entry per CDR3 protein. Counted here are approximately 320,000 distinct CDR3 sequences, approximately 54% occurring once; the ten biggest clones make up approximately 15%. With 11 bases removed from V and 3 bases from J, the gap between germline ends came to 16 bases. The CDR3 is 13 residues long. CDR1 and CDR2 (germline): MNHEY, SVGEGT. This clonotype was picked up a small number of times.

It was unsorted whole blood that yielded blood RNA, and germline DNA was also extracted. The chain links TRBV6-2 or TRBV6-3 to TRBJ2-5; D is perhaps TRBD1 (5 bases). Sequencing was carried out using peripheral blood. The TCR comes from a woman aged 30 to 39 with primary liver carcinoma and hepatitis B virus infection. CDR3 protein: CASVEDTKETQYF. The CDR3 bases are TGTGCCTCCGTAGAGGACACCAAAGAGACCCAGTACTTC.